Listed below are T cell receptor beta chains from one sample, sequenced in a study of identical twins. TCRdb reprocessed the 5' RACE reads with MiXCR, giving one entry per CDR3 protein. Here the sample spans over 600,000 distinct CDR3 sequences, less than 25% being singletons. These data are also associated with another study on T cells expressing NK-cell markers.

Specimen: PBMCs. The source is a young woman in good health. The CDR3 runs from the conserved cysteine through the conserved F or W. The D gene is left open where the match is weak. Where a row states a size, it is once, few, many or the class of an expanded clone; other rows omit it.

TRBV3-1	TRBD2	-	TRBJ2-2	17	CASSQTRAGGLTGELFF	TGTGCCAGCAGCCAGACCAGAGCGGGGGGCTTGACCGGGGAGCTGTTTTTT
TRBV5-1	TRBD1	few	TRBJ1-6	14	CASSPWTGDSPLHF	TGCGCCAGCAGCCCCTGGACAGGGGATTCACCCCTCCACTTT
TRBV11-2	-	-	TRBJ2-6	15	CASSLYRSKANVLTF	TGTGCCAGCAGCTTATATCGCAGTAAGGCCAACGTCCTGACTTTC
TRBV20-1	TRBD2	few	TRBJ2-3	15	CSASRTSGGMDTQYF	TGCAGTGCTAGTAGGACTAGCGGGGGGATGGATACGCAGTATTTT
TRBV20-1	-	-	TRBJ2-1	15	CSARALGEAYNEQFF	TGCAGTGCTAGAGCCTTGGGGGAGGCGTATAATGAGCAGTTCTTC
TRBV2	-	few	TRBJ2-3	14	CASAEGLDTDTQYF	TGTGCCAGCGCGGAGGGGTTGGACACAGATACGCAGTATTTT
TRBV20-1	-	-	TRBJ2-3	14	CSARDDYFTDTQYF	TGCAGTGCTAGAGATGACTACTTCACAGATACGCAGTATTTT
TRBV12-3/TRBV12-4	TRBD2	-	TRBJ2-7	14	CASGGLAGVGEQYF	TGTGCCAGCGGCGGACTAGCGGGAGTTGGCGAGCAGTACTTC
TRBV12-3/TRBV12-4	-	many	TRBJ2-7	12	CASASDNYEQYF	TGTGCCAGCGCATCTGATAACTACGAGCAGTACTTC
TRBV24-1	TRBD1	many	TRBJ2-1	14	CATSKGQGAYEQFF	TGTGCCACCAGTAAGGGACAGGGGGCATATGAGCAGTTCTTC
TRBV20-1	TRBD2	-	TRBJ2-1	14	CSASQLAGANEQFF	TGCAGTGCGTCGCAGTTAGCGGGAGCTAATGAGCAGTTCTTC
TRBV27	-	-	TRBJ2-1	11	CASIGANEQFF	TGTGCCAGCATCGGAGCCAATGAGCAGTTCTTC
TRBV6-1	-	-	TRBJ1-3	15	CASSYAASSGNTIYF	TGTGCCAGCAGTTACGCTGCTTCCTCTGGAAACACCATATATTTT
TRBV15	-	few	TRBJ2-3	15	CATSRRGFMTDTQYF	TGTGCCACCAGCCGACGGGGGTTTATGACAGATACGCAGTATTTT
TRBV20-1	-	many	TRBJ1-5	14	CSARRGTDDQPQHF	TGCAGTGCTAGACGTGGGACGGACGATCAGCCCCAGCATTTT
TRBV7-8	-	-	TRBJ2-1	16	CASSLPSRFRYNEQFF	TGTGCCAGCAGCCTTCCCTCCCGGTTTCGTTACAATGAGCAGTTCTTC
TRBV7-9	-	once	TRBJ2-2	15	CASSSGGVRTGELFF	TGTGCCAGCAGCTCCGGGGGAGTGCGAACCGGGGAGCTGTTTTTT
TRBV3-1	-	-	TRBJ1-1	14	CASSRGGANTEAFF	TGTGCCAGCAGCCGGGGAGGTGCGAACACTGAAGCTTTCTTT
TRBV6-5	-	many	TRBJ2-7	14	CASSYRGQSDEQYF	TGTGCCAGCAGTTACAGGGGCCAGTCAGATGAGCAGTACTTC
TRBV12-5	-	once	TRBJ1-2	13	CASVSDTLHGYTF	TGTGCTAGTGTTAGTGACACCCTACATGGCTACACCTTC
TRBV10-3	-	-	TRBJ2-3	15	CAISEDAGNTDTQYF	TGTGCCATCAGTGAGGACGCGGGGAACACAGATACGCAGTATTTT
TRBV6-5	-	-	TRBJ1-1	13	CASSYRAGREAFF	TGTGCCAGCAGTTACAGGGCAGGGCGGGAAGCTTTCTTT
TRBV2	TRBD2	many	TRBJ2-1	15	CASIRAGTTSNEQFF	TGTGCCAGCATTCGGGCCGGGACTACCTCCAATGAGCAGTTCTTC
TRBV29-1	-	-	TRBJ2-7	12	CSVEDAPYEQYF	TGCAGCGTTGAAGATGCCCCCTACGAGCAGTACTTC
TRBV7-8	-	-	TRBJ2-7	11	CASSSTDEQYF	TGTGCCAGCAGTTCCACCGACGAGCAGTACTTC
TRBV29-1	-	few	TRBJ1-1	12	CSVPHRGTEAFF	TGCAGCGTTCCCCATAGGGGCACTGAAGCTTTCTTT
TRBV29-1	TRBD2	-	TRBJ2-3	14	CSVFSGRRADTQYF	TGCAGCGTTTTTAGCGGGAGGAGAGCAGATACGCAGTATTTT
TRBV12-3/TRBV12-4	TRBD1	many	TRBJ2-7	14	CASSPRTGGYEQYF	TGTGCCAGCAGTCCTCGGACAGGGGGTTACGAGCAGTACTTC
TRBV2	-	-	TRBJ2-3	14	CASSVMMRVDTQYF	TGTGCCAGCAGTGTGATGATGAGGGTGGATACGCAGTATTTT
TRBV12-3/TRBV12-4	-	-	TRBJ2-7	16	CASSGNRWREIGEQYF	TGTGCCAGCAGTGGTAACAGGTGGAGGGAGATAGGCGAGCAGTACTTC
TRBV5-6	-	-	TRBJ2-5	12	CASSHSKETQYF	TGTGCCAGCAGCCATTCGAAGGAGACCCAGTACTTC
TRBV7-9	-	-	TRBJ2-3	12	CASSARLDTQYF	TGTGCCAGCAGCGCCCGGTTGGATACGCAGTATTTT
TRBV20-1	-	-	TRBJ1-1	11	CRKTRNTEAFF	TGCAGGAAAACAAGGAACACTGAAGCTTTCTTT
TRBV2	-	-	TRBJ2-6	18	CATFTTQGSLSGANVLTF	TGTGCCACCTTTACGACACAGGGTAGTCTCTCTGGGGCCAACGTCCTGACTTTC
TRBV20-1	-	-	TRBJ2-2	16	CSARNPWGSNTGELFF	TGCAGTGCTAGGAACCCCTGGGGTTCGAACACCGGGGAGCTGTTTTTT
TRBV5-1	-	-	TRBJ1-2	15	CASSLAEGRLYGYTF	TGCGCCAGCAGCTTGGCCGAGGGACGTCTCTATGGCTACACCTTC
TRBV6-6	-	-	TRBJ2-1	11	CASSRGPEQFF	TGTGCCAGCAGCCGGGGTCCCGAGCAGTTCTTC
TRBV7-8	TRBD2	-	TRBJ2-1	15	CASSYGTSGYNEQFF	TGTGCCAGCAGCTATGGGACTAGCGGGTACAATGAGCAGTTCTTC
TRBV5-1	-	-	TRBJ2-1	18	CASSLAGRGSGRYNEQFF	TGCGCCAGCAGCTTGGCCGGCAGGGGAAGCGGAAGATACAATGAGCAGTTCTTC
TRBV29-1	-	-	TRBJ2-3	13	CSVVADSKDTQYF	TGCAGCGTTGTTGCGGACTCAAAGGATACGCAGTATTTT
TRBV20-1	-	few	TRBJ2-1	14	CSADSGGISNEQFF	TGCAGTGCTGATAGCGGAGGAATAAGCAATGAGCAGTTCTTC
TRBV7-2	-	-	TRBJ2-5	14	CASSLQGSRETQYF	TGTGCCAGCAGTCTACAGGGTTCGCGAGAGACCCAGTACTTC
TRBV20-1	-	many	TRBJ1-5	12	CSASGGSQPQHF	TGCAGTGCTAGTGGGGGGAGCCAGCCCCAGCATTTT
TRBV7-3	-	-	TRBJ2-7	15	CASSLSGGAPYEQYF	TGTGCCAGCAGCTTATCAGGGGGGGCGCCCTACGAGCAGTACTTC
TRBV12-3/TRBV12-4	TRBD2	-	TRBJ2-2	17	CASSPGGASGSIGELFF	TGTGCCAGCAGCCCCGGGGGGGCTAGCGGGAGTATCGGGGAGCTGTTTTTT
TRBV21-1	-	-	TRBJ1-3	13	CASSNSKGNTIYF	TGTGCCAGCAGCAATAGTAAAGGAAACACCATATATTTT
TRBV2	TRBD1	many	TRBJ2-5	13	CASRTGNQETQYF	TGTGCCAGCAGGACAGGGAACCAAGAGACCCAGTACTTC
TRBV5-1	-	-	TRBJ2-2	16	CASSWAGDTYTGELFF	TGCGCCAGCAGCTGGGCAGGGGACACTTACACCGGGGAGCTGTTTTTT
TRBV7-2	TRBD2	many	TRBJ2-5	15	CASSTRTSGQETQYF	TGTGCCAGCAGCACCAGGACTAGCGGACAAGAGACCCAGTACTTC
TRBV7-9	-	-	TRBJ2-6	14	CASSPLGGANVLTF	TGTGCCAGCAGCCCCCTCGGCGGGGCCAACGTCCTGACTTTC
TRBV2	-	-	TRBJ1-5	14	CASRGVGPGQPQHF	TGTGCCAGCCGGGGGGTCGGACCGGGCCAACCCCAGCATTTT
TRBV7-2	-	few	TRBJ2-1	14	CASRLSDRQDEQFF	TGTGCCAGCAGGCTTTCCGACAGGCAAGATGAGCAGTTCTTC
TRBV12-3/TRBV12-4	-	-	TRBJ2-3	13	CASRDVNTDTQYF	TGTGCCAGCAGGGACGTGAACACAGATACGCAGTATTTT
TRBV4-3	-	-	TRBJ2-6	14	CASGLDSGANVLTF	TGCGCCAGCGGACTGGACTCTGGGGCCAACGTCCTGACTTTC
TRBV20-1	TRBD2	few	TRBJ2-7	14	CSARRSGTLYEQYF	TGCAGTGCTAGACGTAGCGGGACCCTCTACGAGCAGTACTTC
TRBV5-8	-	-	TRBJ2-3	15	CASSPGLTVGDTQYF	TGTGCCAGCAGCCCCGGACTGACTGTTGGAGATACGCAGTATTTT
TRBV12-3/TRBV12-4	-	many	TRBJ1-5	14	CASSSLGVNQPQHF	TGTGCCAGCAGTTCCCTCGGCGTTAATCAGCCCCAGCATTTT
TRBV6-5	TRBD1	-	TRBJ2-1	15	CASSFQSGRGNEQFF	TGTGCCAGCAGTTTTCAGTCGGGCAGGGGGAATGAGCAGTTCTTC
TRBV12-3/TRBV12-4	TRBD2	many	TRBJ2-3	16	CASSRTGTSGSYTQYF	TGTGCCAGCAGTCGGACCGGGACTAGCGGAAGTTATACGCAGTATTTT
TRBV7-3	TRBD2	-	TRBJ2-7	15	CASSLKSGGSYEQYF	TGTGCCAGCAGCCTTAAAAGCGGGGGCTCGTACGAGCAGTACTTC